One TCR beta chain is described in this entry. Its antigen is not known. This CDR3 region has 12 residues. The V end was cut by 3 bases, the J end by 2 bases, with 7 bases between. Germline V CDR1 and CDR2: DFQATT, SNEGSKA (reference sequence). These data are taken from a study of T cell repertoires in cytomegalovirus infection. MiXCR, run by TCRdb on the reads, gives a single entry per CDR3 protein. Of fewer than 650,000 distinct CDR3 sequences in the sample, 35% to 50% were seen once. The clonotype originates from a human donor in good health (CMV status not recorded). Some clones in this sample may be carry-over from other donors' samples. The source material was cultured PBMCs, sampled from culture after CMV antigen stimulation. This chain joins TRBV20-1 and TRBJ1-1; D is uncertain. The CDR3, as DNA: TGCAGTGCTAGGAAAGTTAACACTGAAGCTTTCTTT. This sequence encodes CSARKVNTEAFF.